This entry concerns a single T cell receptor beta chain. Its specificity is not known. Transcripts of RNA were the source for amplifying TCR beta CDR3 regions. The first round was an RT-PCR with HTBI primers, and the second round was a multiplex PCR. MiXCR, run by TCRdb on the multiplex PCR reads, gives a single entry per CDR3 protein. The repertoire has 600,000 to 950,000 distinct CDR3 sequences, 40% of them found once; the top ten carry 44%. This record belongs to a study of Graves' ophthalmopathy and Graves' hyperthyroidism. Overall study results and limits: In blood, most expanded thyroid clonotypes above 0.001 frequency were also detected.

The germline V and J ends were trimmed by 6 bases and 10 bases, with 18 bases remaining between them. From germline, CDR1 is SEHNR and CDR2 FQNEAQ (reference sequence). This CDR3 is 13 amino acids long. The genes are TRBV7-9 and TRBJ2-5, with TRBD1 as a possible D gene (5 bases). The receptor was derived from an adult man with Graves' ophthalmopathy. Material for sequencing was peripheral blood. The chain's CDR3 is CASSPDTRVDQYF. The CDR3 DNA is TGTGCCAGCAGTCCGGACACCCGGGTGGACCAGTACTTC.